This paragraph covers one T cell receptor beta chain sequence. Its antigen is unidentified. TCRdb used MiXCR to reprocess the reads, holding one entry per CDR3 protein. Of fewer than 650,000 distinct CDR3 sequences in the sample, about 40% are singletons; the top ten hold about half. These data come from a study of T cell repertoires in cytomegalovirus infection. Germline CDR1 MNHNS, CDR2 SASEGT. The CDR3 runs to 14 residues. Trimming took off 8 bases at V and 2 bases at J, with 13 bases between the two ends. General study results and limits: Dominating the ex vivo response were HLA-C-restricted CMV-specific TCR beta clonotypes.

The gene calls are TRBV6-1 and TRBJ2-1; D could derive from TRBD1 or TRBD2 (5 bases each). Sequencing was performed on cultured PBMCs, taken from culture after CMV antigen stimulation. The TCR sequence derives from a human donor in good health (CMV status not recorded). Some clones in this sample may be carry-over from other donors' samples. The CDR3 is CASSVWDAYNEQFF. Written as DNA, the CDR3 is TGTGCCAGCTCGGTTTGGGACGCCTACAATGAGCAGTTCTTC.